This T cell receptor beta chain stems from a study of T cell repertoires in cytomegalovirus infection. TCRdb reprocessed the reads with MiXCR, giving one entry per CDR3 protein. The sample has approximately 180,000 distinct CDR3 sequences, about a tenth seen once; the top ten hold approximately 4.2%. The V end was cut by 1 base, the J end by 5 bases, with 8 bases between. The CDR3 is made up of 12 amino acids. Per the germline V gene, CDR1 is DFQATT and CDR2 is SNEGSKA (reference sequence). Sequencing was done on a sample of PBMCs. This receptor was taken from a human donor in good health (CMV status not recorded). Some clones in this sample may be carry-over from other donors' samples. V usage is TRBV20-1 and J usage is TRBJ2-5; tentatively, D is TRBD2 (5 bases). CDR3 protein: CSARASKETQYF. The CDR3 coding sequence is TGCAGTGCTAGAGCTAGCAAGGAGACCCAGTACTTC.